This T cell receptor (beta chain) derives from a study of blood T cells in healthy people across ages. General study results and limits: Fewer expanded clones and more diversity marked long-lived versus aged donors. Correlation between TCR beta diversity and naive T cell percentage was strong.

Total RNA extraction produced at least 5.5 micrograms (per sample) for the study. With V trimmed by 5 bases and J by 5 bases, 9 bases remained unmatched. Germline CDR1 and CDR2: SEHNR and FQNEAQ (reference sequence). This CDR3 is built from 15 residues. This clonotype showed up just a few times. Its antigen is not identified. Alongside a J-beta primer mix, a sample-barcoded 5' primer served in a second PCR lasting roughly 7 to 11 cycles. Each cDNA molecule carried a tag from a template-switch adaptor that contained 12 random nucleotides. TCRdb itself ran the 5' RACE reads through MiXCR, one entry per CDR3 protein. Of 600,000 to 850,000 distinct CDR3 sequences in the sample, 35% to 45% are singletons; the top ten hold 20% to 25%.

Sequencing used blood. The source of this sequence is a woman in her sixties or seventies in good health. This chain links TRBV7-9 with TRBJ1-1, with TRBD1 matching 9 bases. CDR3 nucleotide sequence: TGTGCCAGCAGCAGAGAACAGGGGGCGCGAACTGAAGCTTTCTTT. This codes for CASSREQGARTEAFF. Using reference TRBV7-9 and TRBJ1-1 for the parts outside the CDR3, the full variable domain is DTGVSQNPRHKITKRGQNVTFRCDPISEHNRLYWYRQTLGQGPEFLTYFQNEAQLEKSRLLSDRFSAERPKGSFSTLEIQRTEQGDSAMYLCASSREQGARTEAFFGQGTRLTVV.